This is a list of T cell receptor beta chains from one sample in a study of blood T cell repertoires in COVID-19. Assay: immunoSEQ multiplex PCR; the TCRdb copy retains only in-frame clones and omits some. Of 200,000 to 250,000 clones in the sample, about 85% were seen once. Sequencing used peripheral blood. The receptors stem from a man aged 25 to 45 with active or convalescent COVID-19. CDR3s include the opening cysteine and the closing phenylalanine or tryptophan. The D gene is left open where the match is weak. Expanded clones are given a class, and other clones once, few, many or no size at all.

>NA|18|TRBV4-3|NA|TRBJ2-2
TGCGCCAGCAGCCAAGGGGGTAGCGGCTACGCGAACACCGGGGAGCTGTTTTTT
CASSQGGSGYANTGELFF
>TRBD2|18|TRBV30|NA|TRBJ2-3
TGTGCCTGGAGTTTAATTAGCGGGGGGGCCGTCTTCGCAGATACGCAGTATTTT
CAWSLISGGAVFADTQYF
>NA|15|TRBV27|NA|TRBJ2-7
TGTGCCAGCAGTCGCCTCGGGGTAGGGCCTTTCGAGCAGTACTTC
CASSRLGVGPFEQYF
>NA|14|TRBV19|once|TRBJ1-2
TGTGCCAGTAGTATATCAGGGTTGGTAACTGGCTACACCTTC
CASSISGLVTGYTF
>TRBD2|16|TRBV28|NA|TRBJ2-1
TGTGCCAGCAGTTTAGGGACTAGCCCTTCCTACAATGAGCAGTTCTTC
CASSLGTSPSYNEQFF
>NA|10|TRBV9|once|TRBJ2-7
TGTGCCAGCAGCGTATCCAGGCAGTACTTC
CASSVSRQYF
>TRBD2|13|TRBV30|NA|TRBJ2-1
TGTGCCTCAATGACTAGCGGGAGTGATGAGCAGTTCTTC
CASMTSGSDEQFF
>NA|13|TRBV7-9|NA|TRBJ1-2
TGTGCCAGCAGCTCGACTCGGGTTGGTGGCTACACCTTC
CASSSTRVGGYTF
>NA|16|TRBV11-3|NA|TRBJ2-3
TGTGCCAGCAGCTCCGGTTTGGGGACTAGCACAGATACGCAGTATTTT
CASSSGLGTSTDTQYF
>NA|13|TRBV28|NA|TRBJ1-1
TGTGCCAGCAGCACCCCGGGGGACACTGAAGCTTTCTTT
CASSTPGDTEAFF
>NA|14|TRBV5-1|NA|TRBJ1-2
TGCGCCAGCAGCCCCGGTGGAGCTAACTATGGCTACACCTTC
CASSPGGANYGYTF
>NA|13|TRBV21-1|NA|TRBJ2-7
TGTGCCAGCAGCACGGGTCCCTTCTACGAGCAGTACTTC
CASSTGPFYEQYF
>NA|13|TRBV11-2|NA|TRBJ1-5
TGTGCCAGCAGCTCGGGGAATAATCAGCCCCAGCATTTT
CASSSGNNQPQHF
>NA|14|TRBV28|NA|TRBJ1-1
TGTGCCAGCAGTTCACAACTAGGGAACACTGAAGCTTTCTTT
CASSSQLGNTEAFF
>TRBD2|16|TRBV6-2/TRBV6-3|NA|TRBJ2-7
TGTGCCAGCAGTTACTCGAGCGGGAGGGCCAAGTACGAGCAGTACTTC
CASSYSSGRAKYEQYF
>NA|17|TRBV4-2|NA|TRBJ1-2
TGTGCCAGCAGCCAAGACTCTTTCCGGGATTTGGGGTATGGCTACACCTTC
CASSQDSFRDLGYGYTF
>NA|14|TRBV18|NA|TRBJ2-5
TGTGCCAGCTCACCACCGGGCCAGAAAGAGACCCAGTACTTC
CASSPPGQKETQYF
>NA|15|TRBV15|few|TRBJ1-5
TGTGCCACCACCGAGATGGGGGCAGTTTCCCAGCCCCAGCATTTT
CATTEMGAVSQPQHF
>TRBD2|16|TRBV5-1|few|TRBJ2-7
TGCGCCAGCAGCCAAAGACCAGCGGGAGCGGACTACGAGCAGTACTTC
CASSQRPAGADYEQYF
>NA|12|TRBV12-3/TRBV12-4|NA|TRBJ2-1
TGTGCCACCACTCTGGGTCCCGGGGAGCAGTTCTTC
CATTLGPGEQFF
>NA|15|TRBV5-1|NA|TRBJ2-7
TGCGCCAGCAGCCCACGGACAGCCTCATCCTACGAGCAGTACTTC
CASSPRTASSYEQYF
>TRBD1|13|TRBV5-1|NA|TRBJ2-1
TGCGCCACCATGACACTACCGGGACAGGCTGGGATCTTC
CATMTLPGQAGIF
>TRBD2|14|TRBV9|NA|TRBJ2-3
TGTGCCAGCAGCGGCGCGGGGGGGCCGGATACGCAGTATTTT
CASSGAGGPDTQYF
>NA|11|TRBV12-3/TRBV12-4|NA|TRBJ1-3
TGTGCCAGCAGTTTAGGGGGCCCGAGATATTTT
CASSLGGPRYF
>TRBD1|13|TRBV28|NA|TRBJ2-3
TGTGCCAGCGGGGACAGGGACCGAGATACGCAGTATTTT
CASGDRDRDTQYF
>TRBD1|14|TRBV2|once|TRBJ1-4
TGTGCCAGCAGTGGGAGTACAGGGGGCCTGAAACTGTTTTTT
CASSGSTGGLKLFF
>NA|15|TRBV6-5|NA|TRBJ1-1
TGTGCCAGCAGACCCTCCGGCCAGGTGAACACTGAAGCTTTCTTT
CASRPSGQVNTEAFF
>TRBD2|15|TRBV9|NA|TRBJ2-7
TGTGCCAGCAGCGAATGGGCTAGCGGGTTGTACGAGCAGTACTTC
CASSEWASGLYEQYF
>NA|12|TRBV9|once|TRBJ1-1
TGTGCCAGCAGCGTAGGGGGAGGTGAAGCTTTCTTT
CASSVGGGEAFF
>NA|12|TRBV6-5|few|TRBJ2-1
TGTGCCAGCAGTCCCTCGGGACTCTGGCAGTTCTTC
CASSPSGLWQFF
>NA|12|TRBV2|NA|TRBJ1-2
TGTGCCAGCAGGGACATGGAAAATGGCTACACCTTC
CASRDMENGYTF
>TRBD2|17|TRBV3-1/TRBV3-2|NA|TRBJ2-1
TGTGCCAGCAGCCCCAAACTAGCGGGGGGAACGTACAATGAGCAGTTCTTC
CASSPKLAGGTYNEQFF
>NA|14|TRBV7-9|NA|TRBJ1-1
TGTGCCAGCAGCTTCCGACACATTAACACTGAAGCTTTCTTT
CASSFRHINTEAFF
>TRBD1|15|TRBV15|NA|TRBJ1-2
TGTGCCACCAGAAGACAGGGTAACCTTAACTATGGCTACACCTTC
CATRRQGNLNYGYTF
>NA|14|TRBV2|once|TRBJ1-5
TGTGCCAGCCGCTTCCAGGGAACTGCCTCGCCCCAGCATTTT
CASRFQGTASPQHF
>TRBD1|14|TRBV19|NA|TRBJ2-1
TGTGCCAGTAACCCGGGACAGTTATACAATGAGCAGTTCTTC
CASNPGQLYNEQFF